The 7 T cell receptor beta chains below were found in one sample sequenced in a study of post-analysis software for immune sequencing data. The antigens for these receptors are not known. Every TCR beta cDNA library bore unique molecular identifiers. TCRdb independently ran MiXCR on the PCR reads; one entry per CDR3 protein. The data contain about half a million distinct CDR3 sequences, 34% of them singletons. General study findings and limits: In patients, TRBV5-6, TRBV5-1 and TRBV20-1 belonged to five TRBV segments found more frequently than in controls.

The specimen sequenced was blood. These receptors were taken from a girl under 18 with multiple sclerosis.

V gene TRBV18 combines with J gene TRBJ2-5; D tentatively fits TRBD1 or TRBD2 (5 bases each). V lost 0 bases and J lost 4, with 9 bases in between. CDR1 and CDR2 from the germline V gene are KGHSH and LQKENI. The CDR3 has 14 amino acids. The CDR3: CASSPPGVIETQYF. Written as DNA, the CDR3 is TGTGCCAGCTCACCACCGGGGGTCATAGAGACCCAGTACTTC. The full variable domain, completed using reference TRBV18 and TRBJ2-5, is NAGVMQNPRHLVRRRGQEARLRCSPMKGHSHVYWYRQLPEEGLKFMVYLQKENIIDESGMPKERFSAEFPKEGPSILRIQQVVRGDSAAYFCASSPPGVIETQYFGPGTRLLVL.

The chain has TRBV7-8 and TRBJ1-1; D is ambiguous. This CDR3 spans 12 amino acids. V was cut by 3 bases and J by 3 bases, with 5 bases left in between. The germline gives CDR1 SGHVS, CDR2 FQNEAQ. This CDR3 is CASSFLDTEAFF. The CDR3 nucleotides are TGTGCCAGCAGCTTTCTGGACACTGAAGCTTTCTTT.

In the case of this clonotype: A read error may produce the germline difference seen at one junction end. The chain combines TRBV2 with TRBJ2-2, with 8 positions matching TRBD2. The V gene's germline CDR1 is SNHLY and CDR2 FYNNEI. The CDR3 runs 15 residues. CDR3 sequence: CASSEYQRGTGERFF. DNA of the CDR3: TGTGCCAGCAGTGAATACCAGCGGGGGACCGGGGAGCGGTTTTTT.

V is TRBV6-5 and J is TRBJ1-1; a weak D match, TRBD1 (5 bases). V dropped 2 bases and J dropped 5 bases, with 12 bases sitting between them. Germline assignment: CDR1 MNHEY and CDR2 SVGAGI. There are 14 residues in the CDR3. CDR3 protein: CASSYNEAGTEAFF. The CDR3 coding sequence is TGTGCCAGCAGTTACAACGAGGCAGGGACTGAAGCTTTCTTT.

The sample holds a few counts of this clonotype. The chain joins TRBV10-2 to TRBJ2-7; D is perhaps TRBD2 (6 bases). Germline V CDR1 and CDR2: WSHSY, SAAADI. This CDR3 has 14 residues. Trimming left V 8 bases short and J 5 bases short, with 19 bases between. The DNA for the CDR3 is TGCGCCAGCCTCGGGACGACGGGAGAGGACGAGCAGTACTTC. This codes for CASLGTTGEDEQYF.

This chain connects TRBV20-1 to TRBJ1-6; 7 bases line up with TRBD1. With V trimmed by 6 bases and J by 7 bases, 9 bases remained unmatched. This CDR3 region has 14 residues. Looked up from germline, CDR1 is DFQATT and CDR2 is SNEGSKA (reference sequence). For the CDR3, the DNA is TGCAGTGCCAAACGGGACAGCTCCAATTCACCCCTCCACTTT. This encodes CSAKRDSSNSPLHF.

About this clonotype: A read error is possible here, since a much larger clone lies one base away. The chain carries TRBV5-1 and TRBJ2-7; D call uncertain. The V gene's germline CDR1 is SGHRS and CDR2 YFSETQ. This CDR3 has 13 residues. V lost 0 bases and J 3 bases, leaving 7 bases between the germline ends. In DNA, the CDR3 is TGCGCCAGCAGCTTGGGACCGTACTACGAGCAGTACTTC. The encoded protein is CASSLGPYYEQYF.